The 25 T cell receptor beta chains below all came from one sample that was sequenced in a study of radiotherapy plus CTLA-4 blockade in lung cancer. TCRdb keeps only in-frame clones here, not all; method: immunoSEQ multiplex PCR. Of under 50,000 clones in the sample, about four fifths were seen once. The sequencing here drew on peripheral blood, taken from a patient treated with radiotherapy plus ipilimumab. Receptors were obtained from a human donor with non-small cell lung cancer that progressed on radiotherapy plus ipilimumab.

The chain recombines TRBV5-1 with TRBJ2-2; D may be TRBD2 (6 bases). V was clipped by 0 bases and J by 0 bases, with 6 bases between them. This CDR3 comprises 15 residues. CDR1 is SGHRS and CDR2 is YFSETQ in the germline V gene. CDR3 sequence reads: CASSLGDSNTGELFF. DNA for the CDR3: TGCGCCAGCAGCTTGGGGGACTCGAACACCGGGGAGCTGTTTTTT.

The V gene is TRBV2, the J gene TRBJ2-3, with 11 bases fitting TRBD2. Germline trimming cut 6 bases from V and 2 bases from J; bases unmatched to any gene: 7. The length of the CDR3 is 16 residues. Germline CDR1 and CDR2: SNHLY and FYNNEI. CDR3 sequence: CASRATSGGPTDTQYF. The DNA for the CDR3 is TGTGCCAGCAGAGCTACTAGCGGGGGACCCACAGATACGCAGTATTTT.

This sequence joins TRBV19 and TRBJ2-6; 8 bases fit TRBD1. The CDR3 spans 16 residues. Germline CDR1 and CDR2: LNHDA and SQIVND (reference sequence). Germline trimming cut 4 bases from V and 4 bases from J; bases unmatched to any gene: 6. The CDR3 DNA reads as TGTGCCAGTAGTACCGGACAGGGTGCAGGGGCCAACGTCCTGACTTTC. It codes for CASSTGQGAGANVLTF.

The CDR3 nucleotides read TGTGCCAGCAGCCCGGGACAGGGGGCTGGCGGGGAGCTGTTTTTT. This codes for CASSPGQGAGGELFF. The J gene is TRBJ2-2, the V gene TRBV27; 12 bases fit TRBD1. The ends lost 6 bases at V and 7 bases at J; junction bases unmatched: 6. The V gene's germline CDR1 is MNHEY and CDR2 SMNVEV (reference sequence). The CDR3 runs 15 residues.

The CDR3 nucleotides read TGTGCCAGCAGCTTTGTCGGGACAGGGGGCACTGAAGCTTTCTTT. It is translated as CASSFVGTGGTEAFF. The V and J genes are TRBV7-9 and TRBJ1-1; 11 positions match TRBD1. The V gene's germline CDR1 is SEHNR and CDR2 FQNEAQ (reference sequence). With 3 bases clipped from V and 4 bases from J, the junction kept 4 bases outside the gene matches. This CDR3 has 15 residues.

The chain couples TRBV2 to TRBJ2-2; D gene unclear. Trimming took 6 bases from V and 0 from J, leaving 17 bases between them. The V gene's germline CDR1 is SNHLY and CDR2 FYNNEI. The CDR3 consists of 17 residues. CDR3 sequence (DNA): TGTGCCAGCAGGCCCTTCCCGATGGAGCCGAACACCGGGGAGCTGTTTTTT. Its translation: CASRPFPMEPNTGELFF.

The rearrangement uses TRBV5-1 and TRBJ2-5, with D possibly matching TRBD2 (6 bases). Germline V lookup: CDR1 SGHRS, CDR2 YFSETQ. V dropped 4 bases and J dropped 1 base, with 14 bases sitting between them. This CDR3 contains 15 residues. The CDR3 nucleotides read TGCGCCAGCAGCCAAGGGCGGGGCCTCCAAGAGACCCAGTACTTC. Encoded protein: CASSQGRGLQETQYF.

The chain has TRBV10-3 and TRBJ1-5; tentatively, D is TRBD1 (5 bases). The CDR3 covers 15 residues. V gave up 0 bases and J gave up 7 bases, with 13 bases separating them. Germline V gene sequence: CDR1 ENHRY, CDR2 SYGVKD. This CDR3 reads CAISESTGVEQPQHF. DNA of the CDR3: TGTGCCATCAGTGAGTCGACGGGGGTCGAGCAGCCCCAGCATTTT.

V is TRBV19 and J is TRBJ1-1, with a weak D call TRBD1 (6 bases). The CDR3 extends over 14 amino acids. V was shortened by 5 bases and J by 0 bases, with 10 bases between the two germline ends. CDR1 and CDR2 (germline): LNHDA, SQIVND (reference sequence). The chain's CDR3 is CASSFEGVNTEAFF. The CDR3 nucleotides read TGTGCCAGTAGTTTTGAGGGGGTGAACACTGAAGCTTTCTTT.

The chain carries TRBV19 and TRBJ1-2, with TRBD1 identical over 8 bases. J lost 8 bases, V lost 4 bases, and 15 bases had no gene match. Germline CDR1 LNHDA, CDR2 SQIVND (reference sequence). This CDR3 contains 16 residues. Written as DNA, the CDR3 is TGTGCCAGTAGTAAAACCGTCCAGACAGGGGCGGGCGGCTACACCTTC. Protein sequence: CASSKTVQTGAGGYTF.

This chain connects TRBV4-1 to TRBJ1-5; D possibly corresponds to TRBD1 (6 bases). V was trimmed by 4 bases and J by 5 bases, leaving 15 bases between them. There are 15 residues in the CDR3. The V gene's germline CDR1 is MGHRA and CDR2 YSYEKL. This chain's CDR3 is CASSRRQAQDQPQHF. CDR3 in DNA: TGCGCCAGCAGCCGGAGACAGGCCCAGGATCAGCCCCAGCATTTT.

The chain joins TRBV7-9 to TRBJ2-5, with a possible D match to TRBD2 (5 bases). This CDR3 region has 14 residues. The germline CDR1 and CDR2 sequences are SEHNR and FQNEAQ (reference sequence). V was trimmed by 3 bases and J by 5 bases, leaving 13 bases between them. CDR3 region: CASSFEPREETQYF. CDR3 nucleotide sequence: TGTGCCAGCAGCTTCGAACCAAGGGAGGAGACCCAGTACTTC.

This chain connects TRBV9 to TRBJ2-2, with a weak D call TRBD1 (7 bases). Germline values: CDR1 SGDLS, CDR2 YYNGEE. The V and J ends lost 3 bases and 6 bases respectively, with 15 bases between them. CDR3 length equals 15 residues. CDR3 in DNA: TGTGCCAGCAGCGACCCAGGGGGGATAGCCGGGGAGCTGTTTTTT. This translates into CASSDPGGIAGELFF.

The genes are TRBV18 and TRBJ1-1; TRBD1 matches 7 bases. CDR1 KGHSH and CDR2 LQKENI come from the germline V gene. The CDR3 spans 15 residues. V was clipped by 3 bases and J by 7 bases; unmatched bases: 11. The CDR3 region is CASSPPQGRGFEAFF. CDR3 sequence (DNA): TGTGCCAGCTCACCCCCACAGGGGCGGGGCTTTGAAGCTTTCTTT.

This chain joins TRBV6-4 and TRBJ1-4; a weak D match, TRBD1 (6 bases). The V and J ends lost 3 bases and 4 bases respectively, with 9 bases between them. The germline gives CDR1 MRHNA, CDR2 SNTAGT. The CDR3 has 14 residues. The DNA of the CDR3 is TGTGCCAGCAGTGAACAGGGCAATAATGAAAAACTGTTTTTT. It translates to CASSEQGNNEKLFF.

J is TRBJ1-1 and V is TRBV6-5; TRBD1 agrees at 7 bases. The CDR3 consists of 13 residues. The germline gives CDR1 MNHEY, CDR2 SVGAGI. V lost 8 bases and J lost 5; bases outside the gene matches: 8. The CDR3 loop reads CASRQGKRTEAFF. For the CDR3, the DNA is TGTGCCAGCCGACAGGGAAAGAGGACTGAAGCTTTCTTT.

The V and J genes are TRBV6-1 and TRBJ2-7; 9 bases are shared with TRBD2. The CDR3 extends over 12 amino acids. V was clipped by 6 bases and J by 7 bases; unmatched bases: 4. Germline V lookup: CDR1 MNHNS, CDR2 SASEGT. This chain's CDR3 is CASRFTSGEQYF. The CDR3 DNA reads as TGTGCCAGCAGGTTTACTAGCGGGGAGCAGTACTTC.

This chain joins TRBV2 and TRBJ2-1; perhaps TRBD1 as D (6 bases). This CDR3 spans 14 amino acids. Germline-derived CDR1 and CDR2 are SNHLY and FYNNEI. V was clipped by 7 bases and J by 1 base, with 11 bases between them. CDR3 DNA sequence: TGTGCCAGCACTCAACAGGGTTCCTACAATGAGCAGTTCTTC. It translates to CASTQQGSYNEQFF. Full variable domain (rest looked up from reference TRBV2 and TRBJ2-1): EPEVTQTPSHQVTQMGQEVILRCVPISNHLYFYWYRQILGQKVEFLVSFYNNEISEKSEIFDDQFSVERPDGSNFTLKIRSTKLEDSAMYFCASTQQGSYNEQFFGPGTRLTVL.

The V and J genes are TRBV7-6 and TRBJ2-1, with 7 bases lining up with TRBD1. The V segment lost 5 bases and the J segment 9 bases; nucleotides outside the gene matches: 10. The CDR3 is made up of 14 amino acids. Germline CDR1 is SGHVS and CDR2 is FNYEAQ. CDR3 amino acids: CASSPGGTRIEQFF. The CDR3 DNA reads as TGTGCCAGCAGCCCAGGGGGAACTAGAATTGAGCAGTTCTTC.

The gene calls are TRBV7-2 and TRBJ2-3; 10 positions agree with TRBD2. This CDR3 region has 15 residues. V lost 5 bases and J lost 6; bases outside the gene matches: 8. Germline V lookup: CDR1 SGHTA, CDR2 FQGNSA. The CDR3 nucleotides are TGTGCCAGCAGCCCGTCGACTAGCGGGTGGGATACGCAGTATTTT. It is translated as CASSPSTSGWDTQYF.

The chain combines TRBV27 with TRBJ1-5; TRBD1 agrees at 7 bases. The germline V gene has CDR1 MNHEY and CDR2 SMNVEV (reference sequence). After removal of 4 bases from V and 4 bases from J, the junction contained 10 bases not matched to a gene. This CDR3 contains 16 residues. The CDR3 DNA reads as TGTGCCAGCAGTTCCGACAAGACAGGGCCAAATCAGCCCCAGCATTTT. It encodes CASSSDKTGPNQPQHF.

The rearrangement uses TRBV5-1 and TRBJ2-3, with TRBD2 matching 9 bases. The germline V gene encodes CDR1 SGHRS and CDR2 YFSETQ. This CDR3 has 16 amino acids. V was pared by 0 bases and J by 3 bases, with 5 bases of the junction left unmatched. The CDR3 loop reads CASSLAPAGGTDTQYF. CDR3 bases: TGCGCCAGCAGCTTGGCCCCAGCGGGGGGAACAGATACGCAGTATTTT.

This clone was picked up a small number of times. The chain recombines TRBV6-6 with TRBJ1-5; TRBD1 agrees at 10 bases. Germline V CDR1 and CDR2: MNHNY, SVGAGI (reference sequence). The CDR3 extends over 14 amino acids. V lost 6 bases to trimming and J lost 10 bases; unmatched junction nucleotides: 9. The CDR3 DNA is TGTGCCAGCAGCCGATCGGGACAGGGGTCCCCCCAGCATTTT. Protein sequence: CASSRSGQGSPQHF.

This chain connects TRBV11-1 to TRBJ1-1, with D possibly TRBD1 on 6 matching bases. CDR3 size: 15 residues. V was clipped by 5 bases and J by 1 base, with 14 bases between them. Germline V CDR1 and CDR2: SGHAT, FQDESV (reference sequence). The CDR3 spells CASSHRTAKNTEAFF. The CDR3 nucleotides are TGTGCCAGCAGCCATCGGACAGCAAAGAACACTGAAGCTTTCTTT.

This rearrangement joins TRBV6-5 to TRBJ1-1; unclear D gene. The germline V gene has CDR1 MNHEY and CDR2 SVGAGI. V gave up 2 bases and J gave up 3 bases, with 4 bases separating them. The CDR3 runs to 12 residues. This chain's CDR3 is CASSYGDTEAFF. CDR3 nucleotides: TGTGCCAGCAGTTACGGAGACACTGAAGCTTTCTTT.